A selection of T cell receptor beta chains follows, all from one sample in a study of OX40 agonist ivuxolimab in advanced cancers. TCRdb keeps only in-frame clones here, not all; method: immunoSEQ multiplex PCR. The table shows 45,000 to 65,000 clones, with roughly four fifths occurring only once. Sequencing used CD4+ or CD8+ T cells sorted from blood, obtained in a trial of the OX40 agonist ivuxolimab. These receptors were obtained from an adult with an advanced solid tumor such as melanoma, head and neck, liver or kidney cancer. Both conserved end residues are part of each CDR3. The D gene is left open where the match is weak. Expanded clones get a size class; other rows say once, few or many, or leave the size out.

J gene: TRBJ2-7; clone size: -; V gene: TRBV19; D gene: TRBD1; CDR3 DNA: TGTGCCAGTAGTACCGGGGACAGATACTCCTACGAGCAGTACTTC; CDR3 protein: CASSTGDRYSYEQYF
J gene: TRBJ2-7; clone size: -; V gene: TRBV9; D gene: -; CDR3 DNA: TGTGCCAGCAGCGTACTGGCCCACTTCTCCTACGAGCAGTACTTC; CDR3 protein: CASSVLAHFSYEQYF
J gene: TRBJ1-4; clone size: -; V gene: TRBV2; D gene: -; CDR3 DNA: TGTGCCAGCAGTGGTTCAGGGGTTAATGAAAAACTGTTTTTT; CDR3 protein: CASSGSGVNEKLFF
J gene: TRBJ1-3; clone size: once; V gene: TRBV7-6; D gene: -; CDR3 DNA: TGTGCCAGCAGCTTAAGTAGGGATCCTTGGAGCGCTTCTGGAAACACCATATATTTT; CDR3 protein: CASSLSRDPWSASGNTIYF
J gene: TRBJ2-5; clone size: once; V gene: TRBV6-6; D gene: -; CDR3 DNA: TGTGCCAGCAGCCCCGGTCTGAAGACCCAGTACTTC; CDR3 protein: CASSPGLKTQYF
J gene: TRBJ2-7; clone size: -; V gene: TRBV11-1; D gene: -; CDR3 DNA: TGTGCCAGCAGCAAAGGGGTGACGGAGCAGTACTTC; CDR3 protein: CASSKGVTEQYF
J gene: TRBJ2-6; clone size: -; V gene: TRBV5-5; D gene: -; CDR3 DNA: TGTGCCAGCTTCCTCGCACAAAGTCGGGCCAACGTCCTGACTTTC; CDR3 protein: CASFLAQSRANVLTF
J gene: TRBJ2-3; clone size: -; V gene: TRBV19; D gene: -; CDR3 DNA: TGTGCCAGTAGTACGGGCTACACAGATACGCAGTATTTT; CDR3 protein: CASSTGYTDTQYF
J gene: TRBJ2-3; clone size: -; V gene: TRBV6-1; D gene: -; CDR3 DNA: TGTGCCAGCAGTGAATATCCAGGGCCAAGCACAGATACGCAGTATTTT; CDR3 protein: CASSEYPGPSTDTQYF
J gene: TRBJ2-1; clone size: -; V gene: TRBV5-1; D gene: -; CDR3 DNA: TGCGCCAGCAGCCCTGATCCTAACAGGGTCGCCTACAATGAGCAGTTCTTC; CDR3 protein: CASSPDPNRVAYNEQFF
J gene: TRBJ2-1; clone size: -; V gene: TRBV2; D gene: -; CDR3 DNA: TGTGCCAGCAGGGTTTTAGATGAGCAGTTCTTC; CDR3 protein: CASRVLDEQFF
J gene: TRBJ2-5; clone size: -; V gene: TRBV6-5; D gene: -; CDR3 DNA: TGTGCCAGCAGTTACTCGTTAGCGCGGGAGACCCAGTACTTC; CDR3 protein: CASSYSLARETQYF
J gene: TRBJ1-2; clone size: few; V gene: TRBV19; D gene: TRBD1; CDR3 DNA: TGTGCCAGTAGTAGACCGGGACAGGGGACTGGCTACACCTTC; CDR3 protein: CASSRPGQGTGYTF
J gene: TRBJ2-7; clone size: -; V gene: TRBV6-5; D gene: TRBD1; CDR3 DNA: TGTGCCAGCAGTTACTTTGGACAGGGGGCTAGCGAGCAGTACTTC; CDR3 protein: CASSYFGQGASEQYF
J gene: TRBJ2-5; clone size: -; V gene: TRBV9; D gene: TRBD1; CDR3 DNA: TGTGCCAGCAGTCAGACAGGGGTGGCTCAAGAGACCCAGTACTTC; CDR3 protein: CASSQTGVAQETQYF
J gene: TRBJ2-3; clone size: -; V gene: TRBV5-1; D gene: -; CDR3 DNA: TGCGCCAGCAGCTCCTCGGGGGGCCGTCCTAGCACAGATACGCAGTATTTT; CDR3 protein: CASSSSGGRPSTDTQYF
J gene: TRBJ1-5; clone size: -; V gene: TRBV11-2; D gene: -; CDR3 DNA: TGTGCCAGCAGCTTACAAGGGGCCAATCAGCCCCAGCATTTT; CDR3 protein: CASSLQGANQPQHF
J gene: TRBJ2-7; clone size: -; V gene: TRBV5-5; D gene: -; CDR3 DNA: TGTGCCAGCAGCTGGGCGTCCTACGAGCAGTACTTC; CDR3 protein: CASSWASYEQYF
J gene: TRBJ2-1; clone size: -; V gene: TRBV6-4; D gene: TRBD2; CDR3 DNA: TGTGCCAGCAGTGCCGGGGGGGCCGTTAATGAGCAGTTCTTC; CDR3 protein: CASSAGGAVNEQFF
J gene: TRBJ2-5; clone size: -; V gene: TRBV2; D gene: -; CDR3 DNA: TGTGCCAGCAGTGATGTGTGGGGAAGTGGAGAGACCCAGTACTTC; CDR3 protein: CASSDVWGSGETQYF
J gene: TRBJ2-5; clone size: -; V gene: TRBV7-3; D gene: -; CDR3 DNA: TGTGCCAGCAGCCGGGCGGGGCTGCAAGAGACCCAGTACTTC; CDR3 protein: CASSRAGLQETQYF
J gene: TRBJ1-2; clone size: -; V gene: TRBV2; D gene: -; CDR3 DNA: TGTGCCAGCAGTGAAGGGTTTGTTTCCCCTACTTTAAACTATGGCTACACCTTC; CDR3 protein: CASSEGFVSPTLNYGYTF
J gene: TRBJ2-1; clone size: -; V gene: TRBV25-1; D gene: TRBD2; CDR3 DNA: TGTGCCAGCAGTGAGCCGGCGGGGGGGCAGTTCTTC; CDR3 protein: CASSEPAGGQFF
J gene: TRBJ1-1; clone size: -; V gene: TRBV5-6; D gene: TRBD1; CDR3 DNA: TGTGCCAGCAGCAACAGGGGAGAGGGGAACACTGAAGCTTTCTTT; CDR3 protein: CASSNRGEGNTEAFF
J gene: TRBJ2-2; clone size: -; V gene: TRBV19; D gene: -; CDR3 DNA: TGTGCCAGTAGTTTCGGGACTGTGAACACCGGGGAGCTGTTTTTT; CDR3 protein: CASSFGTVNTGELFF
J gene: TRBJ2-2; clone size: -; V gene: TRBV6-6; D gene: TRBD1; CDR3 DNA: TGTGCCAGCAGAGGGGACAGGGTAGGCGGGGAGCTGTTTTTT; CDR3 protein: CASRGDRVGGELFF
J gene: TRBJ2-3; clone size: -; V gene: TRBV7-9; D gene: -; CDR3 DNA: TGTGCCAGCAGCCGGACAGTTAGCACAGATACGCAGTATTTT; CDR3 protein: CASSRTVSTDTQYF
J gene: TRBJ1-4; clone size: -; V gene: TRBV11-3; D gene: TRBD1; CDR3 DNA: TGTGCCAGCAGCACCCGGACAGGGGGAAGTGAAAAACTGTTTTTT; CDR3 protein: CASSTRTGGSEKLFF
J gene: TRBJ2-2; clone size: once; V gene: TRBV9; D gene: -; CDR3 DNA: TGTGCCAGCAGCGTCCCCGGGGAGCTGTTTTTT; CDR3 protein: CASSVPGELFF
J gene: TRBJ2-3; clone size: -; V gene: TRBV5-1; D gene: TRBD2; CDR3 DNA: TGCGCCAGCAGCCACCGGACTAGCGGGGGGGCAGGAGATACGCAGTATTTT; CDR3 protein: CASSHRTSGGAGDTQYF
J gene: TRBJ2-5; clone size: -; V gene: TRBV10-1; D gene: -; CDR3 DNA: TGCGCCAGCAGTGAGTTGAGAGCATCGGAGACCCAGTACTTC; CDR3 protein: CASSELRASETQYF
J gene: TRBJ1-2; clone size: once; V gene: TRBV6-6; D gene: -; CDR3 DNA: TGTGCCAGCAGTCTGGTCGGTTTAGGGGGTAACTATGGCTACACCTTC; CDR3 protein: CASSLVGLGGNYGYTF